This T cell receptor beta chain was identified during a study of control samples from healthy donors and cancer patients. The germline CDR1 and CDR2 sequences are GTSNPN and SVGIG (reference sequence). This CDR3 region has 13 residues. V was pared by 5 bases and J by 1 base, with 11 bases between. Libraries were prepared by immunoSEQ multiplex PCR; TCRdb keeps only in-frame clonotypes and omits some of them. The sample shows just over 150,000 clones, nearly 95% of them seen only once. This TCR came from a man in his fifties or sixties in good health. Material for sequencing was blood. The rearrangement joins TRBV30 to TRBJ1-2, with a weak D call TRBD1 (6 bases). The DNA of the CDR3 is TGTGCCTGGTCCCGGGACATTAACTATGGCTACACCTTC. It codes for CAWSRDINYGYTF.